Described below is a single TCR beta chain sequence and its context. The target of this receptor is not known. The input lacks base qualities; no much larger clone sits a single base away. The data are from a study of blood T cell repertoires in COVID-19 (dated by TCRdb to about 2020). In terms of the full investigation: Samples from collaborators originated in the United States, Italy and Spain and spanned both the acute and convalescent phases of COVID-19. The prospective study material was composed of cDNA or gDNA derived from T cells, B-cell-depleted T cells, or PBMCs. The dataset comprised deeply sampled blood TCRbeta repertoires from subjects exposed to, actively infected with, or recovered from COVID-19. The repertoires were released in a freely available public database meant as a resource for research on the immune response to SARS-CoV-2. The samples were drawn from the first 160 participants of the ongoing ImmuneRACE study and from roughly 1,300 subjects provided by 6 global collaborators. A de-identified subject ID, COVID-19 status, age in years and sex were almost always included in the sample metadata. HLA class I and class II types, where available, came from metadata supplied by the sample provider rather than from assay-based typing. On the study overall, not on this receptor specifically: The quantity of clinical and demographic metadata differed by source and by participant and was supplied without curation.

TCRbeta CDR3 regions were amplified from genomic DNA by means of the immunoSEQ Assay, a bias-controlled multiplex PCR. The original pipeline was this. The number of nucleated cells in each sample was estimated from the amplification of reference gene primers within the assay. To quantify the absolute abundance of each unique TCRbeta CDR3 rearrangement, sequence reads were collapsed and filtered. For each sample, productive Simpson clonality was calculated as the square root of Simpson's diversity index across productive rearrangements. Drawn from immuneACCESS, this table holds only the in-frame rearrangements with V and J called that TCRdb kept. Clones are partly lost; checked studies trace under half to an unresolved V gene and leave the rest unexplained. That table furnishes V, J and clone size, whereas the DNA furnished D and trimming. The table for this sample lists fewer than 65,000 clones; roughly 90% of them were counted only once. Around 3.7% of the sample lies in the top ten.

Each collaborating institution followed its own protocols to collect whole blood in K2EDTA tubes. Collaborator samples were shipped for TCRbeta analysis as frozen whole blood, isolated PBMCs, or DNA extracted from either sample type. The TCR sequence derives from a human donor in a cohort sampled during active COVID-19. The sample consisted of peripheral blood.

CDR3 protein: CASSLAPPRTRNTEAFF. The bases read TGTGCCAGCAGCTTGGCCCCTCCCCGGACACGGAACACTGAAGCTTTCTTT. The rearranged segments are TRBV5-4 and TRBJ1-1; a tentative D match to TRBD1 spans 5 bases. From cysteine to phenylalanine, the CDR3 is 17 amino acids long. Here the CDR3 DNA is all that survives: 51 bases in frame from base 1. The V end loses 0 bases and the J end loses 1 base, and a stretch of 16 bases separates them. The germline V gene (reference sequence) sets CDR1 to SGHNT and CDR2 to YYREEE. The entire variable domain, with the stretches around the CDR3 drawn from the reference TRBV5-4 and TRBJ1-1 proteins, is ETGVTQSPTHLIKTRGQQVTLRCSSQSGHNTVSWYQQALGQGPQFIFQYYREEENGRGNFPPRFSGLQFPNYSSELNVNALELDDSALYLCASSLAPPRTRNTEAFFGQGTRLTVV.